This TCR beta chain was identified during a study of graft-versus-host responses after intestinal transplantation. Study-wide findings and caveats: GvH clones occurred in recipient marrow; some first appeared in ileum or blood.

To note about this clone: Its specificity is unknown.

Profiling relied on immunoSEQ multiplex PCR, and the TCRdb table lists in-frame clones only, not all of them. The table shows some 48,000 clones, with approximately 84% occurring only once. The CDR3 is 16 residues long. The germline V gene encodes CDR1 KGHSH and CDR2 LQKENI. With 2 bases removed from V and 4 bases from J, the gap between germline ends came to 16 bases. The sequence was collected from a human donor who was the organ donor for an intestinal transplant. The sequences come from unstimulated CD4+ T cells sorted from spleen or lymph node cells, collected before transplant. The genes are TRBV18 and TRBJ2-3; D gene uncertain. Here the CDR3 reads CASSPVDSRGADTQYF. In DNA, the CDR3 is TGTGCCAGCTCACCAGTTGATAGTAGAGGCGCAGATACGCAGTATTTT.